This T cell receptor (beta chain) emerged from a study of cytomegalovirus exposure and HLA in healthy donors. This clone was counted a few times. Primers for the PCR totalled 60 Vbeta and 13 Jbeta. Only in-frame clones appear in the TCRdb table, and some are missing; sequencing was by immunoSEQ multiplex PCR. The table records about 67,000 clones, about 79% of them present only once. Germline V CDR1 and CDR2: MRHNA, SNTAGT. The junction had 17 bases not matched to a gene; V was cut back by 5 bases and J by 6 bases. The CDR3 contains 18 residues. The TCR was taken from a man aged 55-75 years in good health and CMV-seropositive. The sample taken for sequencing was PBMCs. J is TRBJ2-2 and V is TRBV6-4; 8 bases map to TRBD1. In DNA, the CDR3 is TGTGCCAGCAGTCCAAGCTGGGCCCGGACAGGGAAATCCGGGGAGCTGTTTTTT. This codes for CASSPSWARTGKSGELFF.